The 15 T cell receptor beta chains given below trace back to one sample, sequenced in a study of T-cell memory formation after mild COVID-19. MiXCR, applied by TCRdb to the 5' RACE reads, yields one record per CDR3 protein. The sample includes roughly 250,000 distinct CDR3 sequences, approximately 16% of them seen just once. Specimen: PBMCs or a T cell subset sorted from them (not recorded which). The receptors were sampled from a young man who had mild COVID-19 (a few samples of this study predate the infection). Cell type and time point are not known.

The genes are TRBV29-1 and TRBJ2-5; D not certain. The CDR3 is 13 amino acids. CDR1 and CDR2 from the germline V gene are SQVTM and ANQGSEA. The V and J ends lost 4 bases and 2 bases respectively, with 11 bases between them. CDR3 region: CSVVRQQQETQYF. CDR3 coding DNA: TGCAGCGTTGTTAGGCAGCAACAAGAGACCCAGTACTTC.

This clonotype was seen more than once but under ten times. The genes are TRBV4-3 and TRBJ1-2; TRBD1 matches at 8 bases. The CDR3 consists of 16 residues. Trimming removed 3 bases from V and 3 bases from J; junction bases left unmatched: 9. CDR1 and CDR2 (germline): LGHNA, YSLEER. CDR3 nucleotide sequence: TGCGCCAGCAGCCACGTTATGGACAGGGAGGACTATGGCTACACCTTC. Protein: CASSHVMDREDYGYTF.

This clonotype has a handful of counts. This chain links TRBV20-1 with TRBJ2-1, with D uncertain. Germline lookup yields CDR1 DFQATT and CDR2 SNEGSKA (reference sequence). V lost 3 bases to trimming and J lost 10 bases, with 13 bases between them. The CDR3 runs to 12 residues. CDR3 DNA: TGCAGTGCTAGTAGGGCGTCTGGGGAGCAGTTCTTC. Translation: CSASRASGEQFF.

This clonotype was detected a few times. The chain couples TRBV28 to TRBJ2-2, with a tentative D call TRBD2 (5 bases). This CDR3 has 16 residues. From germline, CDR1 is MDHEN and CDR2 SYDVKM. Trimming cost V 6 bases and J 5 bases, with 19 bases left between them. The CDR3 nucleotides are TGTGCCAGCAGAGGAGGCGACCGCCCCCGGACCGGGGAGCTGTTTTTT. Translating it yields CASRGGDRPRTGELFF.

This clonotype was counted many times. The chain recombines TRBV5-1 with TRBJ2-5; a possible D gene is TRBD2 (6 bases). Deletions cut 0 bases from V and 3 bases from J, with 9 bases between. Germline assignment: CDR1 SGHRS and CDR2 YFSETQ. CDR3 length: 14 amino acids. CDR3 in amino acids: CASSLGTTKETQYF. The CDR3 coding sequence is TGCGCCAGCAGCTTGGGGACTACTAAAGAGACCCAGTACTTC.

This clonotype was counted only a few times. The rearrangement uses TRBV11-1 and TRBJ2-1, with D unresolved. Germline CDR1 and CDR2: SGHAT and FQDESV (reference sequence). The V end lost 0 bases, the J end lost 13 bases, and 7 bases lay between the germline ends. The CDR3 runs 11 residues. The CDR3 is CASSLAGIQFF. CDR3 sequence (DNA): TGTGCCAGCAGCTTAGCGGGAATTCAGTTCTTC.

The chain has TRBV20-1 and TRBJ1-5; D not certain. CDR1 DFQATT and CDR2 SNEGSKA come from the germline V gene (reference sequence). V lost 5 bases and J 5 bases, leaving 13 bases between the germline ends. CDR3 length: 13 amino acids. The CDR3 nucleotides are TGCAGTGCTCCGGCCCCCGCAGATCAGCCCCAGCATTTT. As protein: CSAPAPADQPQHF.

This clonotype was detected ten times or more. The genes are TRBV10-3 and TRBJ1-2; TRBD1 aligns across 8 bases. CDR1 ENHRY and CDR2 SYGVKD come from the germline V gene. V trimming: 3 bases; J trimming: 2 bases; junction bases outside the gene matches: 8. This CDR3 has 16 residues. The CDR3 sequence: CAISDIPGQANYGYTF. For the CDR3, the DNA is TGTGCCATCAGTGATATACCGGGACAGGCAAACTATGGCTACACCTTC.

The chain employs TRBV12-3 or TRBV12-4 and TRBJ1-1, with D possibly being TRBD1 (5 bases). The CDR3 totals 13 residues. V was cut by 10 bases and J by 4 bases, with 16 bases left in between. CDR3 in DNA: TGTGCCACCCGGCGGGCGCAGGGCACTGAAGCTTTCTTT. This translates into CATRRAQGTEAFF.

The chain has TRBV3-1 and TRBJ2-7; D gene uncertain. V was cut by 7 bases and J by 3 bases, with 16 bases left in between. Germline-derived CDR1 and CDR2 are LGHDT and YNNKEL (reference sequence). This CDR3 comprises 14 residues. This CDR3 is CASTPLRWSYEQYV. CDR3 in DNA: TGTGCCAGCACCCCCTTGCGCTGGAGCTACGAGCAGTACGTC.

This clonotype was picked up a small number of times. This sequence joins TRBV12-3 or TRBV12-4 and TRBJ2-3, with a possible D match to TRBD2 (5 bases). V lost 3 bases, J lost 1 base, and 14 bases lay in between. CDR3 size: 16 residues. The chain's CDR3 is CASSFSWEMGTDTQYF. Here the CDR3 DNA reads TGTGCCAGCAGTTTCAGTTGGGAGATGGGCACAGATACGCAGTATTTT.

The rearrangement links TRBV4-1 to TRBJ1-1; tentative D call: TRBD1 (6 bases). Germline CDR1 is MGHRA and CDR2 is YSYEKL. The length of the CDR3 is 16 residues. V was cut by 0 bases and J by 4 bases, with 15 bases left in between. CDR3 sequence (DNA): TGCGCCAGCAGCCAAGATTCCCGGGGGCTCGGCACTGAAGCTTTCTTT. Its protein is CASSQDSRGLGTEAFF.

The CDR3 DNA sequence: TGTGCCAGCAGCTTGCGTGGCTACACCTTC. Its protein is CASSLRGYTF. This chain joins TRBV7-9 and TRBJ1-2; D not resolved. The CDR3 consists of 10 residues. The ends were cut back, 3 bases at V and 7 bases at J, with 3 bases in the middle. CDR1 SEHNR and CDR2 FQNEAQ come from the germline V gene (reference sequence).

This clonotype appeared many times. The chain couples TRBV5-5 to TRBJ2-2; D may be TRBD1 (6 bases). Per germline, CDR1 SGHKS and CDR2 YYEKEE (reference sequence). V dropped 4 bases and J dropped 4 bases, with 14 bases sitting between them. There are 15 residues in the CDR3. The CDR3 loop is CASSGIQGFTGELFF. Here the CDR3 DNA reads TGTGCCAGCAGCGGGATACAGGGATTCACCGGGGAGCTGTTTTTT.

In this sample, this clonotype turned up a few times. The gene calls are TRBV6-6 and TRBJ1-4; D uncertain. V was shortened by 0 bases and J by 5 bases, with 4 bases between the two germline ends. The CDR3 is made up of 13 amino acids. Germline V CDR1 and CDR2: MNHNY, SVGAGI (reference sequence). This chain's CDR3 is CASSYSGNEKLFF. CDR3 bases: TGTGCCAGCAGTTACTCAGGAAATGAAAAACTGTTTTTT.